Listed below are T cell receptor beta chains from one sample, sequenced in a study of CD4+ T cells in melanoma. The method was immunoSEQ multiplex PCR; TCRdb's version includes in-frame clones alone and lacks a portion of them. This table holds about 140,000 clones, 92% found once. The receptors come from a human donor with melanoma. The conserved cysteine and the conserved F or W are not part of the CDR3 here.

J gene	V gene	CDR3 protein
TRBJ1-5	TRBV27	ASSDFGQPQH
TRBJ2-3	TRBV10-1	ASSEGAGVPDTQY
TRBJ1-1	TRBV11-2	ASSPLPGGLNTEAF
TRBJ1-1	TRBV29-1	SAGRDRESEAF
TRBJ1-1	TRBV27	ASSARVMNTEAF
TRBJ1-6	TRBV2	ASSEWAPVQSNNSPLH
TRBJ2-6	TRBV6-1	ASSDTDTGWISGANVLT
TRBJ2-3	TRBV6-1	ASRRQGVADTQY
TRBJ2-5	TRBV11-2	ASSLNRGGQETQY
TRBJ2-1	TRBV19	ASSIISVRQESSYNEQF
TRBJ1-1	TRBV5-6	ASSSGEGHRNTEAF